This T cell receptor delta chain was captured by sequencing in a study of γδ T cells in repeated Plasmodium falciparum infection. About the study: Over about 640 days, donors received four mosquito-bite P. falciparum NF54 infections.

Notes on the study in general: One small rural Malian village, predominantly a single ethnic group, supplied the cohort.

This clone was counted ten times or more. Its specificity is not known. This likely came from a read error, as a far larger clone is one base away. Other DNA sequences from this sample encode an identical CDR3 as well. TCRdb re-called the multiplex PCR reads via CATT. The sample gives around 46,000 delta-chain clones, roughly 1.9% of which show up once; approximately 25% is in the top ten. Sequenced material: gamma-delta T cells from blood. This sequence was found in a pool of human donors (malaria-infected and uninfected, not separated).

CDR3 sequence (DNA): TGTGCTCTTGGCGTCCCTACGAACCTGGGGGACCTCGATAAACTCATCTTT. It specifies CALGVPTNLGDLDKLIF. The chain links TRDV1 to TRDJ1, with 8 bases identical to TRDD3. This CDR3 has 17 residues. J gave up 4 bases and V 6 bases, and 16 bases lay outside the gene matches. In germline, CDR1 is TSWWSYY, CDR2 QGS.